A selection of T cell receptor beta chains follows, all from one sample in a study of response to subunit inactivated influenza vaccine. From the RT-PCR reads, TCRdb called clonotypes with MiXCR, one entry per CDR3 protein. Counted here are more than 600,000 distinct CDR3 sequences, roughly 18% occurring once; the ten biggest clones make up roughly 10%. Specimen: PBMCs from blood, collected around 5 days after vaccination. The receptors originated from a man in his fifties who received an inactivated influenza vaccine. Each CDR3 is given with its conserved first and last residue. The order of the fields is D gene, clone size, V gene, J gene, CDR3 protein, CDR3 DNA. D genes are given only for firm matches. Clone size is shown for a subset of rows, as once, few, many or a class of expanded clone.

d_gene: .; abundance: few; v_gene: TRBV6-5; j_gene: TRBJ1-6; CDR3aa: CASSYNSGQTNNSPLHF; CDR3nt: TGTGCCAGCAGTTACAATTCCGGACAGACGAATAATTCACCCCTCCACTTT
d_gene: TRBD2; abundance: few; v_gene: TRBV29-1; j_gene: TRBJ2-1; CDR3aa: CSVDPRGGGLNEQFF; CDR3nt: TGCAGCGTTGACCCACGGGGGGGTGGATTGAATGAGCAGTTCTTC
d_gene: .; abundance: many; v_gene: TRBV12-3/TRBV12-4; j_gene: TRBJ2-3; CDR3aa: CASSLGGYDTQYF; CDR3nt: TGTGCCAGCAGTTTAGGCGGGTACGATACGCAGTATTTT
d_gene: TRBD1; abundance: .; v_gene: TRBV2; j_gene: TRBJ2-1; CDR3aa: CASSVDAGGNEQFF; CDR3nt: TGTGCCAGCAGTGTGGACGCAGGGGGCAATGAGCAGTTCTTC
d_gene: TRBD2; abundance: few; v_gene: TRBV6-1; j_gene: TRBJ2-7; CDR3aa: CASRARAGGTYEQYF; CDR3nt: TGTGCCAGCAGAGCAAGAGCGGGGGGTACCTACGAGCAGTACTTC
d_gene: TRBD1; abundance: many; v_gene: TRBV5-1; j_gene: TRBJ2-1; CDR3aa: CASSRGTGLINEQFF; CDR3nt: TGCGCCAGCTCGCGCGGGACAGGCCTTATCAATGAGCAGTTCTTC
d_gene: .; abundance: .; v_gene: TRBV5-1; j_gene: TRBJ1-6; CDR3aa: CASSLGQEGSSPLHF; CDR3nt: TGCGCCAGCAGCTTGGGGCAGGAGGGATCGTCACCCCTCCACTTT
d_gene: TRBD1; abundance: .; v_gene: TRBV6-1; j_gene: TRBJ2-4; CDR3aa: CASSARDRAMKNIQYF; CDR3nt: TGTGCCAGCAGTGCTAGGGACAGGGCTATGAAAAACATTCAGTACTTC
d_gene: TRBD1; abundance: few; v_gene: TRBV29-1; j_gene: TRBJ2-1; CDR3aa: CSVAARYRGAQHNEQFF; CDR3nt: TGCAGCGTTGCCGCCCGATACAGGGGCGCGCAGCACAATGAGCAGTTCTTC
d_gene: .; abundance: .; v_gene: TRBV25-1; j_gene: TRBJ2-7; CDR3aa: CASSESRGRSYEQYF; CDR3nt: TGTGCCAGCAGTGAATCTCGGGGGCGCTCCTACGAGCAGTACTTC
d_gene: .; abundance: .; v_gene: TRBV7-2; j_gene: TRBJ1-6; CDR3aa: CASRRTGIGSPLHF; CDR3nt: TGTGCCAGCAGACGAACAGGGATTGGTTCACCCCTCCACTTT
d_gene: .; abundance: .; v_gene: TRBV7-2; j_gene: TRBJ1-1; CDR3aa: CASSRGGPNTEAFF; CDR3nt: TGTGCCAGCAGCCGCGGTGGACCGAACACTGAAGCTTTCTTT
d_gene: TRBD1; abundance: .; v_gene: TRBV5-1; j_gene: TRBJ2-7; CDR3aa: CASSSGTGSNEQYF; CDR3nt: TGCGCCAGCAGCTCCGGGACAGGGAGCAACGAGCAGTACTTC
d_gene: TRBD2; abundance: few; v_gene: TRBV14; j_gene: TRBJ2-1; CDR3aa: CASSQTPGTSGSRYNEQFF; CDR3nt: TGTGCCAGCAGCCAAACACCAGGGACTAGCGGGAGTCGATACAATGAGCAGTTCTTC
d_gene: TRBD2; abundance: .; v_gene: TRBV5-1; j_gene: TRBJ2-3; CDR3aa: CASSFGNSGGAGDTQYF; CDR3nt: TGCGCCAGCAGCTTTGGGAATAGCGGGGGGGCCGGAGATACGCAGTATTTT
d_gene: .; abundance: few; v_gene: TRBV7-2; j_gene: TRBJ2-2; CDR3aa: CASGRQFDTGELFF; CDR3nt: TGTGCCAGCGGACGGCAATTCGACACCGGGGAGCTGTTTTTT
d_gene: TRBD1; abundance: .; v_gene: TRBV20-1; j_gene: TRBJ2-7; CDR3aa: CSTYKDRGSYEQYF; CDR3nt: TGCAGTACCTACAAGGACAGGGGTTCCTACGAGCAGTACTTC
d_gene: TRBD2; abundance: few; v_gene: TRBV9; j_gene: TRBJ2-2; CDR3aa: CASSFGLEYTGELFF; CDR3nt: TGTGCCAGCAGCTTTGGACTAGAGTACACCGGGGAGCTGTTTTTT
d_gene: TRBD1; abundance: few; v_gene: TRBV19; j_gene: TRBJ1-1; CDR3aa: CASSTGGGRHTEAFF; CDR3nt: TGTGCCAGTAGTACAGGGGGCGGTCGGCACACTGAAGCTTTCTTT
d_gene: .; abundance: .; v_gene: TRBV5-5; j_gene: TRBJ1-6; CDR3aa: CASSLGLDSPLHF; CDR3nt: TGTGCCAGCAGCTTGGGACTGGATTCACCCCTCCACTTT
d_gene: TRBD2; abundance: .; v_gene: TRBV6-2/TRBV6-3; j_gene: TRBJ2-1; CDR3aa: CASSKDGTSGISSYNEQFF; CDR3nt: TGTGCCAGCTCGAAAGACGGGACTAGCGGTATCAGCTCCTACAATGAGCAGTTCTTC
d_gene: .; abundance: few; v_gene: TRBV20-1; j_gene: TRBJ2-6; CDR3aa: CSARFPDGANVLTF; CDR3nt: TGCAGTGCTAGGTTCCCCGACGGGGCCAACGTCCTGACTTTC
d_gene: .; abundance: few; v_gene: TRBV6-2/TRBV6-3; j_gene: TRBJ1-2; CDR3aa: CASSYSGVYGYTF; CDR3nt: TGTGCCAGCAGTTACTCGGGAGTCTATGGCTACACCTTC
d_gene: .; abundance: many; v_gene: TRBV27; j_gene: TRBJ1-1; CDR3aa: CASSRWGTEAFF; CDR3nt: TGTGCCAGCTCCCGATGGGGCACTGAAGCTTTCTTT
d_gene: .; abundance: .; v_gene: TRBV4-3; j_gene: TRBJ1-2; CDR3aa: CASSPTADGRTNYGYTF; CDR3nt: TGCGCCAGCAGCCCGACCGCGGACGGACGAACTAACTATGGCTACACCTTC
d_gene: TRBD2; abundance: few; v_gene: TRBV24-1; j_gene: TRBJ2-3; CDR3aa: CATSRLAGGADTQYF; CDR3nt: TGTGCCACCAGCAGACTAGCGGGAGGGGCAGATACGCAGTATTTT
d_gene: TRBD1; abundance: .; v_gene: TRBV6-5; j_gene: TRBJ2-7; CDR3aa: CASSYSPGQDYEQYF; CDR3nt: TGTGCCAGCAGTTATAGTCCTGGACAGGACTACGAGCAGTACTTC
d_gene: .; abundance: .; v_gene: TRBV5-6; j_gene: TRBJ2-3; CDR3aa: CASSFNQGTDTQYF; CDR3nt: TGTGCCAGCAGCTTTAATCAGGGTACAGATACGCAGTATTTT
d_gene: .; abundance: .; v_gene: TRBV4-3; j_gene: TRBJ2-5; CDR3aa: CASSQALEETQYF; CDR3nt: TGCGCCAGCAGCCAAGCGCTCGAAGAGACCCAGTACTTC
d_gene: .; abundance: few; v_gene: TRBV5-1; j_gene: TRBJ2-2; CDR3aa: CASSLSPSYTGELFF; CDR3nt: TGCGCCAGCAGCTTGTCCCCAAGTTACACCGGGGAGCTGTTTTTT
d_gene: .; abundance: many; v_gene: TRBV5-1; j_gene: TRBJ2-5; CDR3aa: CASSLRVGETQYF; CDR3nt: TGCGCCAGCAGCTTGCGCGTGGGGGAGACCCAGTACTTC
d_gene: TRBD1; abundance: .; v_gene: TRBV5-6; j_gene: TRBJ1-2; CDR3aa: CASSGRDRGAHGYTF; CDR3nt: TGTGCCAGCAGCGGCCGGGACAGGGGGGCCCATGGCTACACCTTC
d_gene: .; abundance: .; v_gene: TRBV6-2/TRBV6-3; j_gene: TRBJ2-7; CDR3aa: CASSAVGVATHEQYF; CDR3nt: TGTGCCAGCAGCGCAGTGGGGGTAGCGACCCACGAGCAGTACTTC
d_gene: TRBD1; abundance: few; v_gene: TRBV5-6; j_gene: TRBJ2-7; CDR3aa: CASRRDSEYEQYF; CDR3nt: TGTGCCAGCAGACGGGACAGTGAGTACGAGCAGTACTTC
d_gene: .; abundance: few; v_gene: TRBV11-2; j_gene: TRBJ2-7; CDR3aa: CASSLEVLVDEQYF; CDR3nt: TGTGCCAGCAGCTTAGAGGTCCTTGTGGACGAGCAGTACTTC
d_gene: .; abundance: .; v_gene: TRBV3-1; j_gene: TRBJ2-7; CDR3aa: CASSQDGATGEQYF; CDR3nt: TGTGCCAGCAGCCAAGATGGTGCGACCGGCGAGCAGTACTTC
d_gene: .; abundance: .; v_gene: TRBV3-1; j_gene: TRBJ1-5; CDR3aa: CASSRQINQPQHF; CDR3nt: TGTGCCAGCAGCCGACAGATCAATCAGCCCCAGCATTTT
d_gene: .; abundance: few; v_gene: TRBV10-3; j_gene: TRBJ2-5; CDR3aa: CAIKSGPGAETQYF; CDR3nt: TGTGCCATCAAATCTGGGCCGGGGGCAGAGACCCAGTACTTC